One and the same sample provided the 31 T cell receptor beta chains below, sequenced in a study of T cells after yellow fever vaccination. MiXCR, run by TCRdb on the 5' RACE reads, gives a single entry per CDR3 protein. The profile shows about 73,000 distinct CDR3 sequences, approximately 7.5% of them singletons. The specimen was CD8+ T cells sorted from PBMCs, collected on the day of the yellow fever booster vaccination. The source of these receptors is a man in his thirties or forties who received the YFV17D yellow fever vaccine.

The rearrangement uses TRBV11-2 and TRBJ2-5; TRBD2 might be the D (5 bases). Deletions cut 1 base from V and 5 bases from J, with 11 bases between. This CDR3 has 14 residues. The germline CDR1 and CDR2 sequences are SGHAT and FQNNGV. DNA for the CDR3: TGTGCCAGCAGCTTAGCTAGAGGGAGTGAGACCCAGTACTTC. This codes for CASSLARGSETQYF.

The chain uses TRBV2 and TRBJ1-1, with D tentatively TRBD1 (5 bases). The CDR3 spans 14 residues. V shed 7 bases and J shed 5 bases, with 17 bases lying between them. Germline V gene data show CDR1 as SNHLY and CDR2 as FYNNEI. In DNA form, the CDR3 reads TGTGCCAGCATGAGGTGGGGGAGAGGAACTGAAGCTTTCTTT. It translates to CASMRWGRGTEAFF.

This clonotype was detected a few times. The chain employs TRBV27 and TRBJ2-1; 10 positions agree with TRBD2. The CDR3 is made up of 15 amino acids. Germline CDR1 reads MNHEY; CDR2 reads SMNVEV (reference sequence). V was pared by 4 bases and J by 7 bases, with 7 bases of the junction left unmatched. This chain's CDR3 is CASSSAGGDVNEQFF. The CDR3 region has the DNA TGTGCCAGCAGTTCAGCGGGAGGGGACGTAAATGAGCAGTTCTTC.

CDR3 region: CSAWGGYEQYF. The CDR3 DNA follows: TGCAGTGCTTGGGGGGGTTACGAGCAGTACTTC. The chain uses TRBV20-1 and TRBJ2-7; 7 bases align to TRBD2. Germline assignment: CDR1 DFQATT and CDR2 SNEGSKA (reference sequence). The V and J ends lost 5 bases and 4 bases, in that order; junction bases with no gene match: 2. The CDR3 runs to 11 residues.

This clonotype turned up a few times. V usage is TRBV6-2 or TRBV6-3 and J usage is TRBJ2-1; D is perhaps TRBD1 or TRBD2 (5 bases each). CDR3 length: 15 amino acids. The V gene's germline CDR1 is MNHEY and CDR2 SVGEGT. Trimming pared 3 bases from V and 9 bases from J, leaving 18 bases between. The CDR3 reads CASSYEAGIRGEQFF. CDR3 nucleotides: TGTGCCAGCAGTTATGAGGCGGGCATAAGGGGTGAGCAGTTCTTC.

This clonotype was recorded a few times. The rearrangement uses TRBV14 and TRBJ2-7; D might be TRBD2 (5 bases). Germline assignment: CDR1 SGHDN and CDR2 FVKESK. This CDR3 is 19 amino acids long. Trimming removed 0 bases from V and 3 bases from J, with 24 bases in between. This chain's CDR3 is CASSQDPYTPQLGRYEQYF. The DNA of the CDR3 is TGTGCCAGCAGCCAAGATCCATACACCCCCCAACTAGGACGCTACGAGCAGTACTTC. The variable domain in full, completed from reference TRBV14 and TRBJ2-7, reads EAGVTQFPSHSVIEKGQTVTLRCDPISGHDNLYWYRRVMGKEIKFLLHFVKESKQDESGMPNNRFLAERTGGTYSTLKVQPAELEDSGVYFCASSQDPYTPQLGRYEQYFGPGTRLTVT.

The J gene is TRBJ2-5, the V gene TRBV5-1; 11 nucleotides agree with TRBD2. CDR3 size: 17 residues. Germline V gene sequence: CDR1 SGHRS, CDR2 YFSETQ. V dropped 1 base and J dropped 1; count of bases not matched to a gene: 6. This CDR3 reads CASSLSLAGETQETQYF. In nucleotides, the CDR3 is TGCGCCAGCAGCTTGTCACTAGCGGGAGAAACCCAAGAGACCCAGTACTTC.

This clonotype was counted ten times or more. The V call is TRBV7-9, the J call TRBJ1-1; D is uncertain. Germline loops: CDR1 SEHNR, CDR2 FQNEAQ (reference sequence). CDR3 length: 14 residues. V lost 2 bases, J lost 1 base, and 8 bases lay in between. The DNA for the CDR3 is TGTGCCAGCAGCTTAACATACAGGAACACTGAAGCTTTCTTT. Amino acid sequence: CASSLTYRNTEAFF.

This clonotype was seen repeatedly, ten times or more. The chain recombines TRBV14 with TRBJ1-4; D unresolved. This CDR3 region has 18 residues. V was cut by 0 bases and J by 8 bases, with 22 bases left in between. The germline CDR1 and CDR2 sequences are SGHDN and FVKESK. The CDR3 DNA sequence: TGTGCCAGCAGCCAAGAGCTCGTATACCCGGATCTAGTCGAAAAACTGTTTTTT. This encodes CASSQELVYPDLVEKLFF.

This clonotype was counted only a few times. This chain joins TRBV4-2 and TRBJ2-7; perhaps TRBD2 as D (6 bases). Trimming removed 4 bases from V and 5 bases from J, with 18 bases in between. CDR1 and CDR2 (germline): LGHNA, YNFKEQ. The CDR3 is 15 residues long. CDR3: CASSPGDFLGDEQYF. CDR3 DNA sequence: TGTGCCAGCAGCCCCGGGGACTTCCTGGGAGACGAGCAGTACTTC.

This clonotype was counted between two and nine times. The chain has TRBV9 and TRBJ1-1; D unclear. V dropped 7 bases and J dropped 3 bases, with 16 bases sitting between them. Germline CDR1 reads SGDLS; CDR2 reads YYNGEE. The CDR3 spans 14 residues. The DNA of the CDR3 is TGTGCCAGCTCGGGTGGGATTTTCGACACTGAAGCTTTCTTT. This gives the protein CASSGGIFDTEAFF.

There are many counts of this clonotype. This sequence joins TRBV12-3 or TRBV12-4 and TRBJ2-7; D might be TRBD1 or TRBD2, each matching 7 bases. V dropped 6 bases and J dropped 3 bases, with 15 bases sitting between them. This CDR3 spans 14 amino acids. The CDR3: CASRPDREGYEQYF. DNA for the CDR3: TGTGCCAGCAGACCCGACAGGGAGGGCTACGAGCAGTACTTC.

This clonotype was counted ten times or more. The chain recombines TRBV4-3 with TRBJ2-7, with D perhaps matching TRBD2 (6 bases). The length of the CDR3 is 14 residues. V lost 1 base and J lost 3, with 10 bases in between. Germline lookup yields CDR1 LGHNA and CDR2 YSLEER. As DNA, the CDR3 is TGCGCCAGCAGCCAAGGGTTGGGGGGCTACGAGCAGTACTTC. Translated: CASSQGLGGYEQYF.

In its sample, this clonotype was seen many times. V usage is TRBV7-6 and J usage is TRBJ2-1; D unresolved. V was shortened by 1 base and J by 6 bases, with 4 bases between the two germline ends. Germline CDR1 and CDR2: SGHVS and FNYEAQ. This CDR3 comprises 12 residues. The CDR3 region has the DNA TGTGCCAGCAGCTTAGGGGCCAATGAGCAGTTCTTC. It yields the protein CASSLGANEQFF.

This clonotype has ten or more counts. This chain links TRBV11-2 with TRBJ2-5; 8 nucleotides line up with TRBD1. Germline-derived CDR1 and CDR2 are SGHAT and FQNNGV. The CDR3 is 15 residues long. V lost 5 bases, J lost 4 bases, and 9 bases stayed unmatched. In nucleotides, the CDR3 is TGTGCCAGCAGCCTCTCCCCCCAGGGGGCAGAGACCCAGTACTTC. Protein sequence: CASSLSPQGAETQYF.

This chain connects TRBV7-8 to TRBJ2-1; no firm D call. Trimming pared 1 base from V and 3 bases from J, leaving 13 bases between. CDR1 is SGHVS, CDR2 FQNEAQ, per germline. The CDR3 spans 16 residues. The CDR3 protein is CASSLDGTAVYNEQFF. CDR3 nucleotide sequence: TGTGCCAGCAGCTTAGATGGCACAGCCGTCTACAATGAGCAGTTCTTC.

The chain couples TRBV29-1 to TRBJ2-1, with TRBD2 matching over 8 bases. V dropped 6 bases and J dropped 2; count of bases not matched to a gene: 6. Looked up from germline, CDR1 is SQVTM and CDR2 is ANQGSEA. The CDR3 is 14 amino acids. The CDR3 reads CSVVSGITYNEQFF. The CDR3 coding sequence is TGCAGCGTCGTTAGCGGGATTACCTACAATGAGCAGTTCTTC.

The V and J genes are TRBV20-1 and TRBJ2-3; 9 positions agree with TRBD2. Looked up from germline, CDR1 is DFQATT and CDR2 is SNEGSKA (reference sequence). This CDR3 contains 17 residues. With V trimmed by 3 bases and J by 0 bases, 10 bases remained unmatched. Here the CDR3 DNA reads TGCAGTGCTAGTGTCTCAAGGAGCGGGGGGAGCACAGATACGCAGTATTTT. Its translation is CSASVSRSGGSTDTQYF.

The rearrangement uses TRBV9 and TRBJ2-1; D is uncertain. V lost 1 base and J 0 bases, leaving 8 bases between the germline ends. The CDR3 length is 15 residues. Germline V gene sequence: CDR1 SGDLS, CDR2 YYNGEE. The CDR3 bases are TGTGCCAGCAGCGTATCGTTGAGCTCCTACAATGAGCAGTTCTTC. It specifies CASSVSLSSYNEQFF.

The J gene is TRBJ2-1, the V gene TRBV7-9; D is uncertain. The CDR3 sequence is 12 residues long. CDR1 and CDR2 (germline): SEHNR, FQNEAQ (reference sequence). The V gene lost 1 base and the J gene lost 9 bases, with 7 bases spanning the gap. CDR3 region: CASSLGLGEQFF. The CDR3 DNA sequence: TGTGCCAGCAGCTTAGGACTCGGTGAGCAGTTCTTC. Together with reference TRBV7-9 and TRBJ2-1, the CDR3 gives the full variable domain: DTGVSQNPRHKITKRGQNVTFRCDPISEHNRLYWYRQTLGQGPEFLTYFQNEAQLEKSRLLSDRFSAERPKGSFSTLEIQRTEQGDSAMYLCASSLGLGEQFFGPGTRLTVL.

This clonotype appeared many times. This sequence joins TRBV6-5 and TRBJ2-1; a possible D gene is TRBD2 (6 bases). Germline V gene data show CDR1 as MNHEY and CDR2 as SVGAGI. V lost 0 bases and J 5 bases, leaving 14 bases between the germline ends. The CDR3 has 16 amino acids. Here the CDR3 reads CASSYSGRTVNNEQFF. CDR3 coding DNA: TGTGCCAGCAGTTACTCGGGGAGGACCGTAAACAATGAGCAGTTCTTC.

The rearrangement uses TRBV7-2 and TRBJ2-7; D possibly corresponds to TRBD1 (6 bases). Germline V gene sequence: CDR1 SGHTA, CDR2 FQGNSA. This CDR3 has 14 residues. Trimming removed 5 bases from V and 3 bases from J, with 14 bases in between. CDR3 sequence (DNA): TGTGCCAGCAGCAGCGCAGGGGCAGACTACGAGCAGTACTTC. It codes for CASSSAGADYEQYF.

The chain links TRBV27 to TRBJ2-5; unclear D gene. V lost 5 bases, J lost 7 bases, and 11 bases lay in between. Germline CDR1 and CDR2: MNHEY and SMNVEV (reference sequence). This CDR3 contains 12 residues. The CDR3 DNA sequence: TGTGCCAGCAGTGGAGAGTTGGGGACCCAGTACTTC. This sequence encodes CASSGELGTQYF.

This clonotype was seen a few times. The gene calls are TRBV4-3 and TRBJ2-2; 8 bases map to TRBD1. J lost 5 bases, V lost 1 base, and 0 bases had no gene match. CDR1 and CDR2 from the germline V gene are LGHNA and YSLEER. The CDR3 spans 14 residues. CDR3 loop: CASSQGQGTGELFF. The CDR3 nucleotides are TGCGCCAGCAGCCAAGGACAGGGGACCGGGGAGCTGTTTTTT.

The gene calls are TRBV7-2 and TRBJ2-1; 15 bases agree with TRBD2. The CDR3 runs to 15 residues. Germline CDR1 SGHTA, CDR2 FQGNSA. After removal of 5 bases from V and 7 bases from J, the junction contained 3 bases not matched to a gene. The DNA for the CDR3 is TGTGCCAGCAGCACAGGACTAGCGGGAGGGAATGAGCAGTTCTTC. Encoded protein: CASSTGLAGGNEQFF.

This clonotype was recorded a few times. V is TRBV11-2 and J is TRBJ1-3, with D unclear. The V and J ends lost 4 bases and 0 bases respectively, with 16 bases between them. Germline CDR1 SGHAT, CDR2 FQNNGV. The CDR3 runs to 17 residues. CDR3 nucleotides: TGTGCCAGCAGCTCCACACACATAGGTGTCTCTGGAAACACCATATATTTT. This codes for CASSSTHIGVSGNTIYF.

This chain uses TRBV27 with TRBJ2-1; TRBD2 aligns across 11 bases. In germline, CDR1 is MNHEY, CDR2 SMNVEV (reference sequence). J lost 7 bases, V lost 5 bases, and 7 bases had no gene match. CDR3 length equals 15 residues. The CDR3 sequence: CASSTLAGGPNEQFF. In nucleotides, the CDR3 is TGTGCCAGCAGTACCTTAGCGGGAGGGCCTAATGAGCAGTTCTTC.

This clonotype was picked up a small number of times. This chain links TRBV5-4 with TRBJ2-2, with D maybe TRBD1 (5 bases). The germline V and J ends were trimmed by 4 bases and 7 bases, with 8 bases remaining between them. This CDR3 is 12 amino acids long. The germline CDR1 and CDR2 sequences are SGHNT and YYREEE (reference sequence). This CDR3 reads CASSTGFGELFF. Written as DNA, the CDR3 is TGTGCCAGCAGCACAGGTTTCGGGGAGCTGTTTTTT.

The chain joins TRBV5-5 to TRBJ2-2; 13 nucleotides line up with TRBD2. Germline CDR1 and CDR2: SGHKS and YYEKEE (reference sequence). CDR3 length equals 19 residues. The junction had 9 bases not matched to a gene; V was cut back by 0 bases and J by 4 bases. The CDR3 loop reads CASSLGPGLAGEGTGELFF. For the CDR3, the DNA is TGTGCCAGCAGCTTGGGGCCAGGACTAGCGGGAGAAGGCACCGGGGAGCTGTTTTTT.

In DNA form, the CDR3 reads TGTGCCAGCAGTTACCCGACCGACGGACAGGGTATGTGGGACATTCAGTACTTC. Residues: CASSYPTDGQGMWDIQYF. J is TRBJ2-4 and V is TRBV6-2 or TRBV6-3, with 8 bases matching TRBD1. Per germline, CDR1 MNHEY and CDR2 SVGEGT. After removal of 2 bases from V and 8 bases from J, the junction contained 17 bases not matched to a gene. The CDR3 runs 18 residues.

The table lists this clonotype with many counts. This rearrangement joins TRBV5-1 to TRBJ2-3; no definite D call. The CDR3 totals 15 residues. The germline V gene has CDR1 SGHRS and CDR2 YFSETQ. V dropped 1 base and J dropped 5 bases, with 14 bases sitting between them. The CDR3, as DNA: TGCGCCAGCAGCTTGCGGCGACATCACGGAGATACGCAGTATTTT. This encodes CASSLRRHHGDTQYF.